These T cell receptor beta chains were read from a single sample in a study of neoadjuvant nivolumab and ipilimumab in lung cancer. Assay used: immunoSEQ multiplex PCR; TCRdb lists only in-frame clones, some missing. The sample comprises some 26,000 clones, 75% to 85% of which are singletons, and 7.5% to 9% rests with the top ten. The sample was tumor tissue, taken after neoadjuvant nivolumab, alone or with ipilimumab, at or shortly before surgery. These receptor sequences come from an adult with non-small cell lung cancer. CDR3s include the opening cysteine and the closing phenylalanine or tryptophan.

j_call v_call cdr3_aa
TRBJ2-7 TRBV9 CASSVAGPSSEQYF
TRBJ2-5 TRBV10-1 CASSESRGGKETQYF
TRBJ2-2 TRBV7-6 CASSLAWLTTGELFF
TRBJ1-1 TRBV5-1 CASSSPGQGNTEAFF
TRBJ2-6 TRBV6-1 CASSDLGVTGANVLTF
TRBJ1-1 TRBV19 CASSRGTGGNLNTEAFF
TRBJ1-1 TRBV11-2 CASSLERVNEAFF
TRBJ2-1 TRBV5-1 CASKPTGNSYNEQFF
TRBJ2-2 TRBV19 CAIGGLANTGELFF
TRBJ2-7 TRBV19 CASSLQGGLYEQYF
TRBJ2-7 TRBV29-1 CSVFDSAYEQYF